The entry below describes one TCR beta chain. Its antigen target is currently unknown. No qualities accompany the bases; no much larger clone lies one base away. This record comes from a study of blood T cell repertoires in COVID-19 (dated by TCRdb to about 2020). Study-level background: Samples from collaborators originated in the United States, Italy and Spain and spanned both the acute and convalescent phases of COVID-19. Deeply sampled blood TCRbeta repertoires from subjects exposed to, actively infected with, or recovered from COVID-19 were included in the dataset. The repertoires were released in a freely available public database meant as a resource for research on the immune response to SARS-CoV-2. Where available, HLA class I and class II types were obtained from metadata supplied by the sample provider rather than from assay-based typing. The sample metadata nearly always contained a de-identified subject ID, COVID-19 status, age in years and sex. The material from the prospective study consisted of cDNA or gDNA derived from T cells, B-cell-depleted T cells, or PBMCs. Samples came from the ongoing ImmuneRACE study (first 160 participants) plus 1,254 subjects from 6 global collaborators. Beyond this particular receptor, the publication reports: How much clinical and demographic metadata was included differed by source and by participant, and the metadata was provided uncurated.

From the cysteine through the phenylalanine, the CDR3 covers 11 amino acids. The CDR3 DNA has 33 bases and is translated from base 1. CDR1 and CDR2 were assigned from the germline V gene as SGHRS and YFSETQ. V loses 5 bases, J loses 5 bases, and the germline ends lie 4 bases apart. TCRbeta CDR3 regions were amplified from genomic DNA using the immunoSEQ Assay, a bias-controlled multiplex PCR. Per the source publication's procedure: Nucleated cell counts per sample were estimated from amplification of reference gene primers within the assay. To quantify the absolute abundance of each unique TCRbeta CDR3 rearrangement, sequence reads were collapsed and filtered. For each sample, productive Simpson clonality was calculated by taking the square root of Simpson's diversity index across productive rearrangements. TCRdb took over this immuneACCESS table, retaining in-frame rearrangements with V and J assigned. Such tables are incomplete; in checked studies, under half of the missing clones stem from an unresolved V gene, and the remainder is unexplained. D and trimming were read from the DNA, whereas the V and J calls and clone size are those reported in that table. The sample contains about 140,000 clones, approximately 88% of them found a single time. The ten largest clones represent roughly 1.6% of the sample.

Whole blood was collected in K2EDTA tubes by collaborating institutions according to the institutions' own protocols. For TCRbeta analysis, collaborators shipped samples as frozen whole blood, isolated PBMCs, or DNA extracted from either of those sample types. The chain couples TRBV5-1 to TRBJ1-4; the D gene lacks a confident call. Sequenced input: peripheral blood. The clonotype was recovered from a woman aged 45-59 years with acute or convalescent COVID-19. The DNA sequence is as follows: TGCGCCAGCAGGGAGAATGAAAAACTGTTTTTT. Its protein product is CASRENEKLFF. The entire variable domain, with the stretches around the CDR3 drawn from the reference TRBV5-1 and TRBJ1-4 proteins, is KAGVTQTPRYLIKTRGQQVTLSCSPISGHRSVSWYQQTPGQGLQFLFEYFSETQRNKGNFPGRFSGRQFSNSRSEMNVSTLELGDSALYLCASRENEKLFFGSGTQLSVL.